These T cell receptor beta chains were read from a single sample in a study of cytomegalovirus exposure and HLA in healthy donors. Generated by immunoSEQ multiplex PCR, the TCRdb table keeps only in-frame clones and is missing some. The sample records roughly 100,000 clones, around 72% being singletons. The sequencing sample was made of PBMCs. These receptors were obtained from a man aged 18 to 30 in good health and CMV-seropositive. Each CDR3 is given with its conserved first and last residue. The order of the fields is V gene, D gene, clone size, J gene, CDR3 DNA, CDR3 protein. D genes are given only for firm matches. The size field is filled for only some rows; it gives once, few, many or a size class.

TRBV23-1	TRBD1	NA	TRBJ1-1	TGCGCCAGCGTCATAAGAGACAGGGATGGTACTGAAGCTTTCTTT	CASVIRDRDGTEAFF
TRBV5-1	NA	NA	TRBJ2-1	TGCGCCAGCAGCCCGGGTATGTGGCGGGGGCTTTACAATGAGCAGTTCTTC	CASSPGMWRGLYNEQFF
TRBV5-5	NA	NA	TRBJ1-4	TGTGCCAGCAGCTTGGGAAAATGGGAAGCCGGGGAAAATGAAAAACTGTTTTTT	CASSLGKWEAGENEKLFF
TRBV7-3	NA	NA	TRBJ2-7	TGTGCCAGCAGCTTAACGGGCCCGAGGGACGAGCAGTACTTC	CASSLTGPRDEQYF
TRBV5-1	TRBD1	NA	TRBJ1-1	TGCGCCAGCAGCGGGGCGGGGACAGGGTCCCCTGAAGCTTTCTTT	CASSGAGTGSPEAFF
TRBV25-1	NA	NA	TRBJ1-2	TGTGCCAGCAGTGAATGGGCAGTAAATGGCTACACCTTC	CASSEWAVNGYTF
TRBV18	NA	few	TRBJ2-3	TGTGCCAGCTCACCCAGGGTTGGAACGAACACAGATACGCAGTATTTT	CASSPRVGTNTDTQYF
TRBV27	NA	NA	TRBJ2-7	TGTGCCAGCTCCCCAGGCGGAGGGGATTACGAGCAGTACTTC	CASSPGGGDYEQYF
TRBV7-2	TRBD2	NA	TRBJ2-5	TGTGCCAGCAGCCAGGGACTAGCGGGGGGGTGGGGGATAGAGACCCAGTACTTC	CASSQGLAGGWGIETQYF
TRBV4-2	NA	NA	TRBJ2-1	TGTGCCAGCAGCCAAGATACAGGTCTGGATCTCAGCTCCTACAATGAGCAGTTCTTC	CASSQDTGLDLSSYNEQFF
TRBV16	NA	once	TRBJ2-7	TGTGCCAGCAGTCCACAGGGATTTTACGAGCAGTACTTC	CASSPQGFYEQYF
TRBV2	TRBD2	NA	TRBJ2-5	TGTGCCAGCTTCCCCGGACTAGCGGGGGGCCCCCAAGAGACCCAGTACTTC	CASFPGLAGGPQETQYF
TRBV21-1	NA	NA	TRBJ2-2	TGTGCCAGCAACAACGGTAGGGACTACCCGGAGAACACCGGGGAGCTGTTTTTT	CASNNGRDYPENTGELFF
TRBV27	NA	NA	TRBJ1-3	TGTGCCAGCAGGTCTACAGGGAGAGGGAGAAACACCATATATTTT	CASRSTGRGRNTIYF
TRBV5-1	TRBD1	NA	TRBJ2-7	TGCGCCAGCAGCTGGGACAGGGGGGGGACCTACGAGCAGTACTTC	CASSWDRGGTYEQYF
TRBV28	NA	NA	TRBJ2-7	NA	CASSFGVGQGADSF
TRBV19	NA	NA	TRBJ2-5	TGTGCCAGTAGTGCACTTCGGGACTTCCAAGAGACCCAGTACTTC	CASSALRDFQETQYF
TRBV6-4	TRBD2	NA	TRBJ2-3	TGTGCCAGCAGTCTCACTAGCGGGGGAACAGATACGCAGTATTTT	CASSLTSGGTDTQYF
TRBV30	TRBD1	NA	TRBJ1-5	TGTGCCTGGAGTGGGCAGGGGGGTCAGCCCCAGCATTTT	CAWSGQGGQPQHF
TRBV6-4	TRBD1	NA	TRBJ2-3	TGTGCCAGCAGTGAGGGGACAGGTAATACGCAGTATTTT	CASSEGTGNTQYF
TRBV29-1	TRBD1	NA	TRBJ2-5	TGCAGCGGCGCAGGGGGCTGGGGCGAAGAGACCCAGTACTTC	CSGAGGWGEETQYF
TRBV4-1	NA	NA	TRBJ2-1	TGCGCCAGCAGCCCGATCGGGGACAATGAGCAGTTCTTC	CASSPIGDNEQFF
TRBV28	NA	few	TRBJ1-1	TGTGCCAGCAGTTACCGGGCGGGGGCTGGGAACACTGAAGCTTTCTTT	CASSYRAGAGNTEAFF
TRBV18	TRBD1	NA	TRBJ1-6	TGTGCCAGCTCACCACGGGGGACAGGTTCACCCCTCCACTTT	CASSPRGTGSPLHF
TRBV15	TRBD1	few	TRBJ1-6	TGTGCCACCAGCAGAGACCGCGGGACAGGCAATTCACCCCTCCACTTT	CATSRDRGTGNSPLHF
TRBV14	TRBD1	NA	TRBJ1-5	TGTGCCAGCACCAGTGTGGACAGGGGGCTAAGTAATCAGCCCCAGCATTTT	CASTSVDRGLSNQPQHF
TRBV28	TRBD1	NA	TRBJ2-3	TGTGCCAGCAGACCGGGACAGGGGCCCTCAGATACGCAGTATTTT	CASRPGQGPSDTQYF
TRBV5-1	NA	few	TRBJ2-6	TGCGCCAGCAGCACAGGGACCGGGGCCAACGTCCTGACTTTC	CASSTGTGANVLTF
TRBV19	NA	NA	TRBJ1-6	TGTGCAAGTAGTATAGTACTCTATAATTCACCCCTCCACTTT	CASSIVLYNSPLHF
TRBV19	NA	NA	TRBJ1-1	TGTGCCAGTAGTATAGGAGCCGCTAGGGGCACTGAAGCTTTCTTT	CASSIGAARGTEAFF
TRBV5-5	NA	NA	TRBJ1-3	TGTGCCAGCAGACTGGACAGACTATACTCTGGAAACACCATATATTTT	CASRLDRLYSGNTIYF
TRBV5-1	TRBD1	NA	TRBJ2-3	TGCGCCAGCAGCTTGGGGACAGGATCAGATACGCAGTATTTT	CASSLGTGSDTQYF
TRBV6-5	NA	NA	TRBJ2-1	TGTGCCAGCAGTTACGCACCGACGGGAGCCCACAATGAGCAGTTCTTC	CASSYAPTGAHNEQFF
TRBV30	NA	NA	TRBJ1-6	TGTGCCTTGGGCCCTGGACAGCGCAGAAATCATTCACCCCTCCACTTT	CALGPGQRRNHSPLHF
TRBV7-9	TRBD2	NA	TRBJ2-7	TGTGCCAGCAGCTTTTTGTCGCGAGCGGGGGGCTACGAGCAGTACTTC	CASSFLSRAGGYEQYF
TRBV6-6	NA	NA	TRBJ1-4	TGTGCCAGCAGTACGTACCGGGGGGAAAAACTGTTTTTT	CASSTYRGEKLFF
TRBV10-3	TRBD2	NA	TRBJ2-3	TGTGCCATTTCCAGACGGGGGGTTGCAGATACGCAGTATTTT	CAISRRGVADTQYF
TRBV18	NA	NA	TRBJ2-7	TGTGCCAGCTACAGTTGGTCCGAGCAGTACTTC	CASYSWSEQYF
TRBV11-2	NA	few	TRBJ2-7	TGTGCCAGCAGCCCCCAACCAGACAGAAGCGAGCAGTACTTC	CASSPQPDRSEQYF
TRBV28	NA	NA	TRBJ1-5	TGTGCCAGCAGGGCCGAAGATCAGCCCCAGCATTTT	CASRAEDQPQHF
TRBV19	NA	once	TRBJ2-1	TGTGCCAGTAGTATAGCCCGAGGGTGGAATGAGCAGTTCTTC	CASSIARGWNEQFF
TRBV30	NA	once	TRBJ2-5	TGTGCCTGGAGTGTAGCCTCCTCGAAGACCCAGTACTTC	CAWSVASSKTQYF
TRBV2	NA	NA	TRBJ2-5	TGTGCCAGCAGTGAATTTCTTGTCAGCGCTAAACAAGAGACCCAGTACTTC	CASSEFLVSAKQETQYF
TRBV27	TRBD1	NA	TRBJ1-5	TGTGCCAGCAGTTCCGGGACAGGGATGTTGTGGAATCAGCCCCAGCATTTT	CASSSGTGMLWNQPQHF
TRBV5-1	NA	NA	TRBJ1-1	TGCGCCAGCAGCTTGACAGGGAACTTTATGAACACTGAAGCTTTCTTT	CASSLTGNFMNTEAFF
TRBV1	NA	NA	TRBJ2-3	TGCACCAGCAGCCAAGCAACCGGGACTAGCGGACCCACAGATACGCAGTATTTT	CTSSQATGTSGPTDTQYF
TRBV27	NA	NA	TRBJ2-3	TGTGCCAGCAGCACAGGGTCGGAGACGCAGTATTTT	CASSTGSETQYF
TRBV28	TRBD1	NA	TRBJ1-2	TGTGCCAGCACTATGGCCGGGACAGGGTATGGCTACACCTTC	CASTMAGTGYGYTF
TRBV5-1	NA	NA	TRBJ2-1	TGCGCCAGCAGCCCGTCGGGGTGGGATAATGAGCAGTTCTTC	CASSPSGWDNEQFF
TRBV5-6	TRBD2	many	TRBJ2-4	TGTGCCAGCAGCTTGACTAGCGTGGGCAAAAACATTCAGTACTTC	CASSLTSVGKNIQYF
TRBV6-5	TRBD1	few	TRBJ2-7	TGTGCCAGCAGTAGTCCGGGACAGGGTATCTACGAGCAGTACTTC	CASSSPGQGIYEQYF
TRBV5-1	NA	NA	TRBJ2-7	TGCGCCAGCAGCTTACCAGCGGCCCCAAGTGTCGACGAGCAGTACTTC	CASSLPAAPSVDEQYF